Listed below are T cell receptor beta chains from one sample, sequenced in a study of identical twins. TCRdb re-called the 5' RACE reads with MiXCR, one entry per CDR3 protein. The table includes roughly 1.6 million distinct CDR3 sequences, under 35% detected once. Sequencing used cord blood. These receptors were taken from a newborn girl in good health. Each CDR3 is given with its conserved first and last residue. A D gene is named only where the DNA matches it firmly. Not all rows give a size; the values are once, few, many and, for expanded clones, a class.

NA	TRBV25-1	NA	TRBJ2-7	15	CASSESQGSSYEQYF	TGTGCCAGCAGTGAATCACAGGGTAGCTCCTACGAGCAGTACTTC
TRBD1	TRBV20-1	few	TRBJ1-5	14	CSARTGLGNQPQHF	TGCAGTGCTAGGACAGGGTTAGGCAATCAGCCCCAGCATTTT
NA	TRBV2	NA	TRBJ1-5	18	CASSELLSGPYSNQPQHF	NA
NA	TRBV19	NA	TRBJ1-5	16	CASSSLRGVSNQPQHF	TGTGCCAGTAGTAGTCTCCGGGGGGTTAGCAATCAGCCCCAGCATTTT
TRBD2	TRBV20-1	few	TRBJ2-1	17	CSARDRTSGRVENEQFF	TGCAGTGCTAGAGATCGTACTAGCGGGAGGGTTGAAAATGAGCAGTTCTTC
NA	TRBV12-3/TRBV12-4	once	TRBJ1-3	14	CAGSLTSSGNTIYF	TGTGCCGGCAGTTTGACAAGCTCTGGAAACACCATATATTTT
NA	TRBV12-3/TRBV12-4	few	TRBJ2-1	15	CASRRDRRSYNEQFF	TGTGCCAGCAGACGGGACCGCCGCTCCTACAATGAGCAGTTCTTC
TRBD2	TRBV7-9	NA	TRBJ2-1	16	CASSVGRGRRGNEQFF	TGTGCCAGCAGCGTGGGCCGCGGGAGAAGAGGGAATGAGCAGTTCTTC
NA	TRBV7-2	many	TRBJ1-4	16	CASSLTRGTLNEKLFF	TGTGCCAGCAGCTTAACCCGCGGGACATTAAATGAAAAACTGTTTTTT
TRBD2	TRBV4-2	few	TRBJ2-7	15	CASSQSSGNRYEQYF	TGTGCCAGCAGCCAATCGAGCGGGAACCGCTACGAGCAGTACTTC
NA	TRBV28	few	TRBJ2-1	14	CASSPGRAWNEQFF	TGTGCCAGCAGCCCCGGGAGAGCTTGGAATGAGCAGTTCTTC
NA	TRBV3-1	NA	TRBJ2-3	18	CASSQDTVLVHATDTQYF	TGTGCCAGCAGCCAAGATACGGTGTTGGTACACGCAACAGATACGCAGTATTTT
NA	TRBV6-1	NA	TRBJ1-2	17	CASSRERDIQMGYGYTF	TGTGCCAGCAGTCGTGAACGGGACATTCAAATGGGATATGGCTACACCTTC
NA	TRBV3-1	many	TRBJ2-7	12	CASSQESYEQYF	TGTGCCAGCAGCCAAGAATCCTACGAGCAGTACTTC
NA	TRBV27	NA	TRBJ1-1	15	CASSLSFGPNTEAFF	TGTGCCAGCAGTTTATCTTTCGGGCCGAACACTGAAGCTTTCTTT
TRBD1	TRBV7-9	NA	TRBJ1-2	15	CASSLVGQGVHGYTF	TGTGCCAGCAGCTTAGTCGGACAGGGGGTTCATGGCTACACCTTC
TRBD2	TRBV7-2	few	TRBJ2-7	15	CASSPPGLAGNEQYF	TGTGCCAGCAGCCCTCCGGGACTAGCGGGTAACGAGCAGTACTTC
NA	TRBV15	NA	TRBJ1-5	12	CATSSHNQPQHF	TGTGCCACCAGCTCCCACAATCAGCCCCAGCATTTT
TRBD1	TRBV11-2	NA	TRBJ1-5	19	CASSQREHSGGNAGQPQHF	TGTGCCAGCAGCCAGAGGGAACATTCAGGGGGAAACGCCGGTCAGCCCCAGCATTTT
NA	TRBV20-1	NA	TRBJ2-5	11	CSVPRGYERYF	TGCAGTGTGCCGCGAGGCTACGAGCGGTACTTC
NA	TRBV6-1	few	TRBJ2-1	14	CASSVRGAYNEQFF	TGTGCCAGCAGTGTACGAGGAGCCTACAATGAGCAGTTCTTC
TRBD2	TRBV5-1	few	TRBJ2-1	14	CASTLGSGINEQFF	TGCGCCAGCACGTTGGGTAGCGGGATCAATGAGCAGTTCTTC
NA	TRBV28	NA	TRBJ2-1	13	CASSFSIYNEQFF	TGTGCCAGCAGTTTCTCCATCTACAATGAGCAGTTCTTC
NA	TRBV10-3	few	TRBJ1-5	18	CAISETRVARHSNQPQHF	TGTGCCATCAGTGAGACCCGAGTTGCCAGGCATAGCAATCAGCCCCAGCATTTT
TRBD2	TRBV2	few	TRBJ2-3	15	CASIYSGRGTDTQYF	TGTGCCAGCATTTATAGCGGGAGGGGCACAGATACGCAGTATTTT
TRBD2	TRBV10-3	few	TRBJ2-4	14	CAISESLAGDIQYF	TGTGCCATCAGTGAGTCACTAGCGGGAGACATTCAGTACTTC
TRBD2	TRBV10-3	few	TRBJ2-1	15	CASGGGLASRNEQFF	TGTGCCAGTGGTGGGGGACTAGCCTCAAGGAATGAGCAGTTCTTC
NA	TRBV27	few	TRBJ2-7	13	CASSLMAYYEQYF	TGTGCCAGCAGTTTAATGGCCTACTACGAGCAGTACTTC
TRBD2	TRBV7-2	once	TRBJ2-1	14	CASSLTSGSSEQFF	TGTGCCAGCAGCTTAACTAGCGGGAGCAGTGAGCAGTTCTTC
NA	TRBV14	NA	TRBJ1-1	13	CASSQDGGLVAFF	TGTGCCAGCAGCCAAGATGGGGGGCTGGTAGCTTTCTTT
TRBD1	TRBV5-1	few	TRBJ1-1	16	CASSASGGLVSTEAFF	TGCGCCAGCAGCGCCTCAGGGGGCCTCGTGAGCACTGAAGCTTTCTTT
NA	TRBV2	NA	TRBJ1-1	14	CASSPGTRNTEAFF	TGTGCCAGCAGTCCCGGGACCAGGAACACTGAAGCTTTCTTT
NA	TRBV20-1	NA	TRBJ2-1	15	CSAGRPGTPPNEQFF	TGCAGTGCTGGGAGGCCCGGGACTCCCCCCAATGAGCAGTTCTTC
NA	TRBV7-2	NA	TRBJ1-1	18	CASSLVARVQGKASEAFF	TGTGCCAGCAGCTTAGTAGCTAGGGTACAGGGAAAGGCATCTGAAGCTTTCTTT
NA	TRBV2	many	TRBJ2-7	10	CASTTYEQYF	TGTGCCAGCACCACCTACGAGCAGTACTTC
NA	TRBV4-1	NA	TRBJ2-1	13	CASSQVSVNEQFF	TGCGCCAGCAGCCAAGTTAGCGTCAATGAGCAGTTCTTC
NA	TRBV11-2	NA	TRBJ2-4	14	CASRFRDWVDIQYF	TGTGCCAGCAGGTTTCGGGACTGGGTAGACATTCAGTACTTC
NA	TRBV28	NA	TRBJ2-3	19	CASSLPSSLTSRETDTQYF	TGTGCCAGCAGTTTACCCTCATCCTTGACCTCCCGGGAAACAGATACGCAGTATTTT
NA	TRBV15	NA	TRBJ2-3	15	CATSRDSQHTDTQYF	TGTGCCACCAGCAGAGATAGCCAACACACAGATACGCAGTATTTT
NA	TRBV13	few	TRBJ2-1	14	CASSTRVKLKEQFF	TGTGCCAGCAGCACTAGGGTTAAGCTGAAGGAGCAGTTCTTC
NA	TRBV28	NA	TRBJ2-1	15	CASSLWGSANNEQFF	TGTGCCAGCAGTTTATGGGGTAGCGCCAACAATGAGCAGTTCTTC
TRBD1	TRBV4-2	NA	TRBJ1-2	16	CASSQDFTGGGYGYTF	TGTGCCAGCAGCCAAGACTTTACAGGGGGCGGCTATGGCTACACCTTC
TRBD2	TRBV4-1	NA	TRBJ2-5	17	CASSQVTAGVVLNEQYF	TGCGCCAGCAGCCAAGTTACTGCGGGAGTGGTTTTGAATGAGCAGTACTTC
NA	TRBV14	few	TRBJ2-2	16	CASSQDTSLNTGELFF	TGTGCCAGCAGCCAAGATACTAGCCTTAACACCGGGGAGCTGTTTTTT
TRBD1	TRBV3-1	NA	TRBJ2-5	15	CASSQRDRGRETQYF	TGTGCCAGCAGCCAAAGGGACAGGGGTAGAGAGACCCAGTACTTC
TRBD2	TRBV3-1	NA	TRBJ2-7	17	CASSQGVAGGISNEQYF	TGTGCCAGCAGCCAAGGGGTAGCGGGGGGTATCAGCAATGAGCAGTACTTC
NA	TRBV28	few	TRBJ2-7	13	CASSLWTPYEQYF	TGTGCCAGCAGTTTATGGACCCCTTACGAGCAGTACTTC
NA	TRBV6-5	NA	TRBJ1-3	12	CASSYGGGTIYF	TGTGCCAGCAGTTACGGAGGAGGTACCATATATTTT
NA	TRBV25-1	NA	TRBJ1-1	13	CASSDSPNTEAFF	TGTGCCAGCAGTGACAGCCCGAACACTGAAGCTTTCTTT
NA	TRBV3-1	NA	TRBJ1-6	12	CASSQEGAPLHF	TGTGCCAGCAGCCAAGAGGGTGCACCCCTCCACTTT
NA	TRBV29-1	few	TRBJ2-2	14	CSVEDPQGTGELFF	TGCAGCGTTGAAGATCCGCAGGGCACCGGGGAGCTGTTTTTT
NA	TRBV18	NA	TRBJ2-1	13	CASSPNLEETRFF	TGTGCCAGCTCACCAAATCTGGAAGAGACCCGGTTCTTC
TRBD2	TRBV6-6	NA	TRBJ2-7	16	CASTNGTSGPSWEQYF	TGTGCCAGCACCAACGGCACTAGCGGGCCCTCTTGGGAGCAGTACTTC
NA	TRBV12-3/TRBV12-4	NA	TRBJ1-4	15	CASSYRARSNEKLFF	TGTGCCAGCAGTTACAGGGCTCGGTCTAATGAAAAACTGTTTTTT
TRBD1	TRBV6-5	NA	TRBJ2-3	14	CASRTDRGLGTQYF	TGTGCCAGCAGGACCGACAGGGGGCTTGGTACGCAGTATTTT
NA	TRBV7-9	NA	TRBJ1-4	15	CASSWDKTTNEKLFF	TGTGCCAGCAGCTGGGACAAAACAACTAATGAAAAACTGTTTTTT
TRBD2	TRBV29-1	many	TRBJ2-7	16	CSVEEAGLADSYEQYF	TGCAGCGTTGAAGAGGCGGGACTAGCGGACTCCTACGAGCAGTACTTC
NA	TRBV4-2	NA	TRBJ2-7	18	CASSQDSSSATRSYEQYF	TGTGCCAGCAGCCAAGATAGTTCGTCAGCGACACGCTCCTACGAGCAGTACTTC